This T cell receptor beta chain stems from a study of T cell changes during pregnancy in multiple sclerosis. Using immunoSEQ multiplex PCR, the repertoire was profiled, and TCRdb retains in-frame clones only, with some absent. The sample has 93,000 or so clones, approximately 90% seen once; the top ten hold approximately 0.99%. Germline CDR1 reads PRHDT; CDR2 reads FYEKMQ (reference sequence). The CDR3 sequence is 14 residues long. Trimming at V came to 5 bases and at J to 5 bases, leaving 6 bases not matched to a gene. V is TRBV13 and J is TRBJ2-1; 7 nucleotides align to TRBD1. The receptor was derived from a female donor with multiple sclerosis, enrolled in a pregnancy study. The sequences come from peripheral blood, collected before pregnancy. The CDR3 sequence: CASSLRTGNNEQFF. The CDR3 nucleotides are TGTGCCAGCAGCCTCCGGACAGGTAACAATGAGCAGTTCTTC.